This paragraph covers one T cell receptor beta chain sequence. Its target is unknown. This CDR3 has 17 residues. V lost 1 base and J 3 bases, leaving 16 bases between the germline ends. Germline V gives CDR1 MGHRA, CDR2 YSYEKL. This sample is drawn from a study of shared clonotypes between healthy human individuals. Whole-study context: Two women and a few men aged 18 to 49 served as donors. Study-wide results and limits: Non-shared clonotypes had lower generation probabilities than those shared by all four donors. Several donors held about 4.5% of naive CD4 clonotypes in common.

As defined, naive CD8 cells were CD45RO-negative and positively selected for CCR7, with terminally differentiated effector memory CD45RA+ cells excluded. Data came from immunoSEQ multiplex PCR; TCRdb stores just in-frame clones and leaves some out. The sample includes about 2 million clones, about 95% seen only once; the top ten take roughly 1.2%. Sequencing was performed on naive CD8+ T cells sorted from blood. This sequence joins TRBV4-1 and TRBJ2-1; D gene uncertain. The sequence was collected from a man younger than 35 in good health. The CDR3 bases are TGCGCCAGCAGCCAAGGGGAAGATATTGGCCTCTACAATGAGCAGTTCTTC. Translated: CASSQGEDIGLYNEQFF.